The 19 T cell receptor beta chains below come from one sample, sequenced in a study of OX40 agonist ivuxolimab in advanced cancers. TCRdb's copy holds only in-frame clones and misses some; the assay was immunoSEQ multiplex PCR. Of roughly 79,000 clones listed, 80% to 95% are singletons. Material: CD4+ or CD8+ T cells sorted from blood, obtained in a trial of the OX40 agonist ivuxolimab. These receptors were taken from an adult with an advanced solid tumor such as melanoma, head and neck, liver or kidney cancer.

This clone has only one observation. This rearrangement joins TRBV14 to TRBJ2-7, with 7 bases identical to TRBD1. Per germline, CDR1 SGHDN and CDR2 FVKESK. This CDR3 contains 15 residues. The trim removed 1 base at V and 3 bases at J, leaving 6 bases unmatched. CDR3 loop: CASSQVLTGLYEQYF. The CDR3 nucleotides read TGTGCCAGCAGCCAAGTGCTGACAGGGCTCTACGAGCAGTACTTC. Based on the CDR3 plus reference TRBV14 and TRBJ2-7, the full variable domain is EAGVTQFPSHSVIEKGQTVTLRCDPISGHDNLYWYRRVMGKEIKFLLHFVKESKQDESGMPNNRFLAERTGGTYSTLKVQPAELEDSGVYFCASSQVLTGLYEQYFGPGTRLTVT.

V gene TRBV5-5 combines with J gene TRBJ2-7; no reliable D call. V was pared by 5 bases and J by 0 bases, with 6 bases between. The germline V gene has CDR1 SGHKS and CDR2 YYEKEE (reference sequence). The CDR3 runs 12 residues. This CDR3 reads CASSWDSYEQYF. The CDR3 nucleotides are TGTGCCAGCAGTTGGGACTCCTACGAGCAGTACTTC.

V and J are TRBV7-6 and TRBJ2-1, with D perhaps TRBD1 or TRBD2 (5 bases each). This CDR3 comprises 15 residues. Trimming removed 2 bases at V and 10 bases at J, with 18 bases between. Germline loops: CDR1 SGHVS, CDR2 FNYEAQ. The CDR3: CASSLTPGPSVEQFF. The CDR3 bases are TGTGCCAGCAGCTTAACCCCGGGACCTTCGGTCGAGCAGTTCTTC.

The V gene is TRBV10-1, the J gene TRBJ2-7, with D uncertain. V lost 6 bases and J lost 4, with 19 bases in between. The CDR3 extends over 15 amino acids. Germline V CDR1 and CDR2: WNHNN, SYGVQD (reference sequence). The CDR3, as DNA: TGCGCCAGCAGGCCAGCCGGGCCCGCAGATTACGAGCAGTACTTC. Its translation is CASRPAGPADYEQYF.

The CDR3: CASRQGLSDTEAFF. CDR3 nucleotides: TGTGCCAGCAGACAGGGGCTAAGTGACACTGAAGCTTTCTTT. V and J are TRBV11-2 and TRBJ1-1; the match to TRBD1 covers 7 bases. The CDR3 runs 14 residues. Germline CDR1 reads SGHAT; CDR2 reads FQNNGV. After removal of 6 bases from V and 3 bases from J, the junction contained 7 bases not matched to a gene.

This clone was observed a single time. This rearrangement joins TRBV30 to TRBJ1-2; unclear D gene. This CDR3 spans 13 amino acids. V was cut by 0 bases and J by 4 bases, with 9 bases left in between. CDR1 and CDR2 from the germline V gene are GTSNPN and SVGIG (reference sequence). The CDR3 reads CAWSVGGAYGYTF. CDR3 DNA: TGTGCCTGGAGTGTAGGCGGCGCCTATGGCTACACCTTC.

The V gene is TRBV4-1, the J gene TRBJ1-6; D perhaps matches TRBD1 (5 bases). Per germline, CDR1 MGHRA and CDR2 YSYEKL. This CDR3 has 15 residues. Trimming left V 1 base short and J 7 bases short, with 11 bases between. The CDR3 region is CASSQVITGNSPLHF. In nucleotides, the CDR3 is TGCGCCAGCAGCCAAGTTATTACAGGAAATTCACCCCTCCACTTT.

The chain couples TRBV6-1 to TRBJ1-4; a weak D match, TRBD1 (5 bases). V was trimmed by 2 bases and J by 1 base, leaving 11 bases between them. This CDR3 comprises 16 residues. From germline, CDR1 is MNHNS and CDR2 SASEGT. Here the CDR3 DNA reads TGTGCCAGCAGTGAATGGAGGGGTGGAACTAATGAAAAACTGTTTTTT. Translated: CASSEWRGGTNEKLFF.

The gene calls are TRBV10-3 and TRBJ2-5; 11 bases align to TRBD1. The CDR3 has 22 amino acids. Germline CDR1 ENHRY, CDR2 SYGVKD. With 1 base clipped from V and 3 bases from J, the junction kept 22 bases outside the gene matches. The chain's CDR3 is CAISEFPVGQGAPVGDEETQYF. The CDR3 region has the DNA TGTGCCATCAGTGAGTTCCCGGTTGGACAGGGGGCTCCGGTAGGGGATGAAGAGACCCAGTACTTC.

The V and J genes are TRBV6-1 and TRBJ1-1; no reliable D call. This CDR3 contains 15 residues. Germline V lookup: CDR1 MNHNS, CDR2 SASEGT. Trimming cost V 1 base and J 7 bases, with 16 bases left between them. CDR3 bases: TGTGCCAGCAGTGAAGTTCCTTCGTTTCAGGATGAAGCTTTCTTT. This encodes CASSEVPSFQDEAFF.

The chain couples TRBV10-3 to TRBJ1-2; D remains unclear. Germline CDR1 is ENHRY and CDR2 is SYGVKD. V lost 3 bases and J 3 bases, leaving 11 bases between the germline ends. CDR3 length equals 14 residues. CDR3 residues: CAISDKDQDYGYTF. CDR3 nucleotides: TGTGCCATCAGTGATAAAGATCAAGACTATGGCTACACCTTC.

In its sample, this clone was seen once. The genes are TRBV5-1 and TRBJ1-1; 9 nucleotides line up with TRBD1. Germline V gene data show CDR1 as SGHRS and CDR2 as YFSETQ. The CDR3 extends over 15 amino acids. V shed 2 bases and J 5 bases; nucleotides not matched to a gene: 7. This CDR3 reads CASSFNRGLRTEAFF. CDR3 DNA sequence: TGCGCCAGCAGCTTTAACAGGGGGCTACGGACTGAAGCTTTCTTT.

V usage is TRBV7-8 and J usage is TRBJ1-1, with D unclear. V gave up 2 bases and J gave up 5 bases, with 6 bases separating them. The V gene's germline CDR1 is SGHVS and CDR2 FQNEAQ. The CDR3 has 12 amino acids. The CDR3 spells CASSLRRTEAFF. CDR3 DNA: TGTGCCAGCAGCTTACGGAGAACTGAAGCTTTCTTT.

This chain uses TRBV5-1 with TRBJ1-1; the match to TRBD1 covers 9 bases. The CDR3 extends over 15 amino acids. After removal of 4 bases from V and 5 bases from J, the junction contained 9 bases not matched to a gene. The germline gives CDR1 SGHRS, CDR2 YFSETQ. CDR3 protein: CASSDQQGAGTEAFF. The CDR3 nucleotides read TGCGCCAGCAGCGATCAACAGGGGGCCGGTACTGAAGCTTTCTTT. Full variable domain (rest looked up from reference TRBV5-1 and TRBJ1-1): KAGVTQTPRYLIKTRGQQVTLSCSPISGHRSVSWYQQTPGQGLQFLFEYFSETQRNKGNFPGRFSGRQFSNSRSEMNVSTLELGDSALYLCASSDQQGAGTEAFFGQGTRLTVV.

The table lists this clone with a count of one. This sequence joins TRBV9 and TRBJ2-2; TRBD1 is a possible D gene (5 bases). Germline V gene data show CDR1 as SGDLS and CDR2 as YYNGEE. V shed 0 bases and J shed 5 bases, with 17 bases lying between them. The CDR3 spans 17 residues. The CDR3 DNA follows: TGTGCCAGCAGCGTAGTGCGGCTGGCAGGGTCTACCGGGGAGCTGTTTTTT. Protein product: CASSVVRLAGSTGELFF.

The rearrangement uses TRBV5-1 and TRBJ1-4; tentative D call: TRBD1 (5 bases). The CDR3 is made up of 16 amino acids. Germline V gene data show CDR1 as SGHRS and CDR2 as YFSETQ. The V end lost 0 bases, the J end lost 14 bases, and 23 bases lay between the germline ends. CDR3 nucleotide sequence: TGCGCCAGCAGCTTGGAAAGTGGCCATGCCCAGAACAGGCTGTTTTTT. This codes for CASSLESGHAQNRLFF.

This clone was seen a single time. The chain recombines TRBV7-9 with TRBJ2-7; D is perhaps TRBD2 (5 bases). Trimming took off 7 bases at V and 4 bases at J, with 17 bases between the two ends. CDR3 length: 14 amino acids. CDR1 is SEHNR and CDR2 is FQNEAQ in the germline V gene (reference sequence). CDR3 coding DNA: TGTGCCAGCATCCCCCGGGGAAGCGATTACGAGCAGTACTTC. Its translation: CASIPRGSDYEQYF. The full variable domain, its missing parts supplied by reference TRBV7-9 and TRBJ2-7, is DTGVSQNPRHKITKRGQNVTFRCDPISEHNRLYWYRQTLGQGPEFLTYFQNEAQLEKSRLLSDRFSAERPKGSFSTLEIQRTEQGDSAMYLCASIPRGSDYEQYFGPGTRLTVT.

This chain joins TRBV4-2 and TRBJ2-5; 9 bases align to TRBD2. Trimming took 0 bases from V and 0 from J; bases not matched to a gene: 5. The CDR3 totals 17 residues. CDR1 is LGHNA, CDR2 YNFKEQ, per germline. For the CDR3, the DNA is TGTGCCAGCAGCCAAGAGGCGAGCGGGGGGTACCAAGAGACCCAGTACTTC. Translating it yields CASSQEASGGYQETQYF.

J is TRBJ1-2 and V is TRBV5-4; possibly TRBD1 for D (5 bases). The length of the CDR3 is 16 residues. V was shortened by 3 bases and J by 3 bases, with 18 bases between the two germline ends. CDR1 and CDR2 (germline): SGHNT, YYREEE (reference sequence). Here the CDR3 reads CASSSPRGAGYYGYTF. The CDR3 nucleotides are TGTGCCAGCAGCTCACCCCGAGGGGCAGGATACTATGGCTACACCTTC.